The following is a T cell receptor beta chain sequence with its context. Antigen: not known. Reverse transcribing all isolated RNA meant expressed TCRB transcripts were sequenced. Sequencing was performed with immunoSEQ multiplex PCR; in TCRdb, only in-frame clones are kept and a portion is missing. The table has tens of thousands of clones, about 60% seen once; the top ten hold 0.29%. Germline V gene sequence: CDR1 SGHVS, CDR2 FNYEAQ. This CDR3 contains 18 residues. Trimming removed 3 bases from V and 4 bases from J; junction bases left unmatched: 12. This sample was taken from a study of beta chain features in type 1 diabetes. Study conclusions and caveats: Patients with Type 1 diabetes showed moderately but significantly shorter TCRB CDR3s in all four CD4+ subsets.

The chain uses TRBV7-6 and TRBJ2-2, with 9 bases identical to TRBD2. Sequencing was performed on stem cell memory CD4+ T cells from blood. The TCR sequence derives from a woman aged 25 to 39 with type 1 diabetes. The CDR3 DNA reads TGTGCCAGCAGCTTCCGAATTATGGGTAGCGGGAGCACCGGGGAGCTGTTTTTT. It translates to CASSFRIMGSGSTGELFF.